The present T cell receptor (beta chain) was sequenced within a study of T-cell reconstitution after alpha-beta-depleted transplantation in children. General study results and limits: Surviving recipient T cells and intrathymic progenitors accounted for some patients' high TCRbeta diversity at day 60. Hyperexpanded clones declined; after one year, newly produced T cells mostly supplied diversity. At around two months after transplant, the alpha-beta T cells were reportedly derived from several hundred expanded clones that came from non-depleted graft cells.

Many counts were recorded for this clonotype. Antigen: not known. Germline V gene sequence: CDR1 DFQATT, CDR2 SNEGSKA (reference sequence). The CDR3 is 13 amino acids. Trimming took off 3 bases at V and 1 base at J, with 6 bases between the two ends. During its preparation, the TCRbeta library received unique molecular identifiers. Via MiXCR, TCRdb re-called the PCR reads, giving one row per CDR3 protein. The sample records around 94,000 distinct CDR3 sequences, approximately 6% being singletons. The chain employs TRBV20-1 and TRBJ2-2; D not certain. The receptor was derived from a female patient younger than 10 who had a stem cell transplant for Fanconi anemia, so the T cells may come from the graft donor. Source: PBMCs, mostly from graft donor cells, taken 60 days after TCRalphabeta/CD19-depleted stem cell transplant. CDR3 amino acids: CSASGRNTGELFF. As DNA, the CDR3 is TGCAGTGCTAGTGGAAGGAACACCGGGGAGCTGTTTTTT.